Below are 3 T cell receptor beta chains sequenced from a single sample in a study of control samples from healthy donors and cancer patients. The repertoire was sequenced with immunoSEQ multiplex PCR; TCRdb's copy has only in-frame clones and lacks some. In the table there are 260,000 or so clones, around 79% of which are singletons. Sequencing was performed on PBMCs. All receptors come from a woman in her sixties with lung cancer.

This clone has a single count. The rearrangement links TRBV13 to TRBJ2-4; TRBD1 agrees at 11 bases. Germline trimming cut 7 bases from V and 7 bases from J; bases unmatched to any gene: 18. Germline CDR1 is PRHDT and CDR2 is FYEKMQ (reference sequence). The length of the CDR3 is 18 residues. The DNA of the CDR3 is TGTGCCAGCAAGAATCAGGACAGGGGGCAAAGGGTGACGAACATTCAGTACTTC. It specifies CASKNQDRGQRVTNIQYF. Variable domain in full (rest from reference TRBV13 and TRBJ2-4): AAGVIQSPRHLIKEKRETATLKCYPIPRHDTVYWYQQGPGQDPQFLISFYEKMQSDKGSIPDRFSAQQFSDYHSELNMSSLELGDSALYFCASKNQDRGQRVTNIQYFGAGTRLSVL.

This clone was counted between two and nine times. The rearrangement uses TRBV19 and TRBJ1-5; maybe TRBD1 (5 bases). The CDR3 sequence is 16 residues long. Germline V gene sequence: CDR1 LNHDA, CDR2 SQIVND (reference sequence). The V and J ends lost 4 bases and 2 bases respectively, with 15 bases between them. CDR3 DNA: TGTGCCAGTAGTACTCCCACGGGGGTAGGCAATCAGCCCCAGCATTTT. It translates to CASSTPTGVGNQPQHF.

The chain has TRBV7-9 and TRBJ2-3; possibly TRBD1 or TRBD2 for D (5 bases each). Germline-derived CDR1 and CDR2 are SEHNR and FQNEAQ (reference sequence). The V and J ends lost 5 bases and 0 bases respectively, with 12 bases between them. The CDR3 is 15 residues long. The CDR3: CASSTWDGSTDTQYF. The CDR3 region has the DNA TGTGCCAGCAGCACCTGGGACGGGAGCACAGATACGCAGTATTTT.